The 15 T cell receptor beta chains below were found in one sample sequenced in a study of a mutant IDH1 vaccine in newly diagnosed glioma (dated by TCRdb to the early 2020s). The intended sense of this specimen's time point label: week 47, end of study. A 20-mer mutant IDH1 peptide at 300 micrograms in Montanide made up each vaccine dose, which was injected subcutaneously together with topical imiquimod. Preparation of the library involved the immunoSEQ multiplex PCR assay. Imported from immuneACCESS, the table was reduced by TCRdb to in-frame sequences with V and J called. These copies leave out some clones; in studies compared against another copy, an unresolved V gene accounts for under half, and the cause of the remainder is not known. For this sample the table gives about 56,000 clones, of which 75% were detected only once. The top ten clonotypes cover 5.3% of the sample. No cognate antigen is known for these TCRs.

The sample was PBMCs, taken from a glioma patient whose treatment included an IDH1 peptide vaccine. These receptors were taken from a man aged 45-60 years with glioma.

The chain is built from TRBV18 and TRBJ1-5, with a weak D call TRBD1 (5 bases). Germline V gene data show CDR1 as KGHSH and CDR2 as LQKENI. The V gene lost 3 bases and the J gene lost 10 bases, with 16 bases spanning the gap. This CDR3 has 14 amino acids. The CDR3 loop reads CASSPERQTRPQHF. The CDR3 DNA sequence: TGTGCCAGCTCACCCGAGAGACAGACGCGCCCCCAGCATTTT. Full variable domain (rest looked up from reference TRBV18 and TRBJ1-5): NAGVMQNPRHLVRRRGQEARLRCSPMKGHSHVYWYRQLPEEGLKFMVYLQKENIIDESGMPKERFSAEFPKEGPSILRIQQVVRGDSAAYFCASSPERQTRPQHFGDGTRLSIL.

Here the CDR3 reads CASSVEFRGGYEQYF. The DNA for the CDR3 is TGTGCCAGCAGCGTAGAATTTCGGGGGGGCTACGAGCAGTACTTC. This rearrangement joins TRBV9 to TRBJ2-7, with 8 bases lining up with TRBD2. Germline trimming cut 0 bases from V and 3 bases from J; bases unmatched to any gene: 5. CDR3 length equals 15 residues. The germline gives CDR1 SGDLS, CDR2 YYNGEE.

In this sample, this clone turned up once. This chain uses TRBV5-4 with TRBJ2-7; no definite D call. The V and J ends lost 1 base and 3 bases respectively, with 5 bases between them. The CDR3 has 12 residues. CDR1 SGHNT and CDR2 YYREEE come from the germline V gene (reference sequence). The CDR3 nucleotides are TGTGCCAGCAGCTTGTTGGACTACGAGCAGTACTTC. It yields the protein CASSLLDYEQYF.

CDR3 sequence: CASSTRQGNYGYTF. Written as DNA, the CDR3 is TGTGCCAGTAGTACCAGACAGGGTAACTATGGCTACACCTTC. The chain has TRBV19 and TRBJ1-2; TRBD1 matches 7 bases. V shed 4 bases and J 1 base; nucleotides not matched to a gene: 3. The germline V gene encodes CDR1 LNHDA and CDR2 SQIVND (reference sequence). The CDR3 consists of 14 residues.

The chain employs TRBV19 and TRBJ1-5; D uncertain. Trimming pared 4 bases from V and 2 bases from J, leaving 9 bases between. The CDR3 loop spans 14 amino acids. CDR1 is LNHDA and CDR2 is SQIVND in the germline V gene (reference sequence). CDR3 loop: CASSTTRGNQPQHF. The DNA of the CDR3 is TGTGCCAGTAGTACAACCAGAGGCAATCAGCCCCAGCATTTT.

The chain combines TRBV5-6 with TRBJ2-3; a possible D gene is TRBD2 (6 bases). The CDR3 spans 15 residues. V lost 0 bases and J lost 4, with 12 bases in between. From germline, CDR1 is SGHDT and CDR2 YYEEEE. The CDR3 reads CASSLAGRMADTQYF. The CDR3, as DNA: TGTGCCAGCAGCTTGGCGGGGAGGATGGCAGATACGCAGTATTTT.

This clone came up a few times. The chain uses TRBV27 and TRBJ2-5; possible D gene TRBD2, 5 bases. The CDR3 has 13 amino acids. Germline assignment: CDR1 MNHEY and CDR2 SMNVEV (reference sequence). With 2 bases removed from V and 3 bases from J, the gap between germline ends came to 7 bases. The CDR3 region has the DNA TGTGCCAGCAGTTTAACGGGGAAAGAGACCCAGTACTTC. Its protein product is CASSLTGKETQYF.

This clone was counted once. The rearrangement joins TRBV11-2 to TRBJ2-1, with a weak D call TRBD2 (6 bases). V lost 5 bases, J lost 3 bases, and 20 bases lay in between. The CDR3 is 17 residues long. Looked up from germline, CDR1 is SGHAT and CDR2 is FQNNGV. The CDR3 reads CASSPKGSQGGYNEQFF. The CDR3 DNA reads as TGTGCCAGCAGCCCAAAGGGATCGCAGGGAGGCTACAATGAGCAGTTCTTC.

This clone was counted a single time. The chain employs TRBV7-9 and TRBJ1-6, with 12 positions matching TRBD1. The CDR3 extends over 15 amino acids. V shed 4 bases, J shed 7 bases, and the junction held 2 bases outside the gene matches. The germline V gene has CDR1 SEHNR and CDR2 FQNEAQ (reference sequence). DNA for the CDR3: TGTGCCAGCAGCTCCGGGACAGGGGGCAATTCACCCCTCCACTTT. It codes for CASSSGTGGNSPLHF.

This chain uses TRBV10-3 with TRBJ1-2; the D is unclear. The CDR3 sequence is 14 residues long. Trimming removed 7 bases at V and 0 bases at J, with 12 bases between. The germline V gene has CDR1 ENHRY and CDR2 SYGVKD. CDR3 sequence reads: CAITASEANYGYTF. The CDR3 DNA reads TGTGCCATCACGGCTTCAGAGGCTAACTATGGCTACACCTTC.

This chain connects TRBV4-1 to TRBJ2-2; 10 positions agree with TRBD1. V dropped 1 base and J dropped 9; count of bases not matched to a gene: 5. This CDR3 is built from 15 residues. Germline CDR1 is MGHRA and CDR2 is YSYEKL. This chain's CDR3 is CASSQARTGGRELFF. The CDR3 DNA reads as TGCGCCAGCAGCCAAGCCAGGACAGGGGGTCGGGAGCTGTTTTTT.

This chain uses TRBV28 with TRBJ2-2, with a possible D match to TRBD1 (5 bases). CDR3 length equals 15 residues. Germline values: CDR1 MDHEN, CDR2 SYDVKM. The V and J ends lost 2 bases and 0 bases respectively, with 7 bases between them. CDR3 protein: CASSLGAANTGELFF. CDR3 nucleotides: TGTGCCAGCAGTTTAGGGGCCGCGAACACCGGGGAGCTGTTTTTT. The whole variable domain, remainder taken from reference TRBV28 and TRBJ2-2, is DVKVTQSSRYLVKRTGEKVFLECVQDMDHENMFWYRQDPGLGLRLIYFSYDVKMKEKGDIPEGYSVSREKKERFSLILESASTNQTSMYLCASSLGAANTGELFFGEGSRLTVL.

DNA of the CDR3: TGTGCCACCAGCAGATTTGCCTACAATGAGCAGTTCTTC. Its translation: CATSRFAYNEQFF. The chain is built from TRBV15 and TRBJ2-1, with D uncertain. The germline V gene has CDR1 LNHNV and CDR2 YYDKDF (reference sequence). Trimming cost V 2 bases and J 2 bases, with 4 bases left between them. CDR3 size: 13 residues.

The chain links TRBV9 to TRBJ1-2; tentative D call: TRBD1 (6 bases). V lost 4 bases and J lost 11, with 24 bases in between. The CDR3 contains 15 residues. The germline gives CDR1 SGDLS, CDR2 YYNGEE. The CDR3 here is CASSLGQFVGDRYTF. CDR3 sequence (DNA): TGTGCCAGCAGCTTGGGACAATTCGTGGGAGATAGGTACACCTTC.

The J gene is TRBJ2-3, the V gene TRBV19; D is unclear. The CDR3 contains 14 residues. Trimming pared 1 base from V and 4 bases from J, leaving 9 bases between. Germline V gene data show CDR1 as LNHDA and CDR2 as SQIVND (reference sequence). The CDR3 here is CASSIGHSSDTQYF. CDR3 DNA sequence: TGTGCCAGTAGTATAGGACACAGCTCAGATACGCAGTATTTT. Variable domain in full (rest from reference TRBV19 and TRBJ2-3): DGGITQSPKYLFRKEGQNVTLSCEQNLNHDAMYWYRQDPGQGLRLIYYSQIVNDFQKGDIAEGYSVSREKKESFPLTVTSAQKNPTAFYLCASSIGHSSDTQYFGPGTRLTVL.